This T cell receptor (beta chain) was identified during a study of blood T cell repertoires in COVID-19. Study at large: PBMCs, B-cell-depleted T cells, or T cells were the source of the cDNA or gDNA that made up the material.

Source study methods: Reference gene primer amplification yielded estimated nucleated cell counts. Produced via immunoSEQ multiplex PCR; TCRdb's table is partial and in-frame only. V and J calls and clone size are as listed in that table; D and trimming were resolved from the DNA. This table has tens of thousands of clones, 88% appearing once. Germline V gene data show CDR1 as SGHRS and CDR2 as YFSETQ. The trim removed 3 bases at V and 1 base at J, leaving 3 bases unmatched. The CDR3 consists of 15 residues. The chain links TRBV5-1 to TRBJ2-1; 8 bases map to TRBD1. Source material: peripheral blood. This receptor was identified in a woman aged 80 or over with acute or convalescent COVID-19. The CDR3 bases are TGCGCCAGCAGCTCCGGACAGGGTTCCTACAATGAGCAGTTCTTC. Translation: CASSSGQGSYNEQFF.